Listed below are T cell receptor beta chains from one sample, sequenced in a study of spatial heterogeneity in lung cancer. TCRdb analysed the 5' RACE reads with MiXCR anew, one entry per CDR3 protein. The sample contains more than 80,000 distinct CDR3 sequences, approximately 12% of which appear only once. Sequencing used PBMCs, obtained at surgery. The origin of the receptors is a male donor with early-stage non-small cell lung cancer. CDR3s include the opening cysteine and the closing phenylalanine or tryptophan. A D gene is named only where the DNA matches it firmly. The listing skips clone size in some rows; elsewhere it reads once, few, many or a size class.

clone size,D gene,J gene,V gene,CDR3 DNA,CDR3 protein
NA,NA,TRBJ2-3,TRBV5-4,TGTGCCAGCAGTCGAGCGGGCGCTAGCACAGATACGCAGTATTTT,CASSRAGASTDTQYF
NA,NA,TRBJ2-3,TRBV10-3,TGTGCCATCAGTGAGGGGGCGAGCACAGATACGCAGTATTTT,CAISEGASTDTQYF
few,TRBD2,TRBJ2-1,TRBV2,TGTGCCAGCAAAGGGACTAGCGGAAACTACAATGAGCAGTTCTTC,CASKGTSGNYNEQFF
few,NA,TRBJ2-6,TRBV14,TGTGCCAGCAGCAGCGACACCCCATTTTCAGGGGCCAACGTCCTGACTTTC,CASSSDTPFSGANVLTF
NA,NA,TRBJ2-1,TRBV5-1,TGCGCCAGCAGCTTGGACAGGATACCTAATGAGCAGTTCTTC,CASSLDRIPNEQFF
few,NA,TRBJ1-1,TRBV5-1,TGCGCCAGCAGCCCCCTTCAACCGGAGCAAATAGCTTTCTTT,CASSPLQPEQIAFF
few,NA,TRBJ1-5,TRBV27,TGTGCCAGCAGTTCGATTCCAACAGGCTTCAATCAGCCCCAGCATTTT,CASSSIPTGFNQPQHF
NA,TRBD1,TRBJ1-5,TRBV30,TGTGCCTGGAGTAGACGACAGGGGTCTCAGCCCCAGCATTTT,CAWSRRQGSQPQHF
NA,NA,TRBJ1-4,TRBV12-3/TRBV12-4,TGTGCCAGCAGTTTTGCCCGCGGTGAAAAACTGTTTTTT,CASSFARGEKLFF
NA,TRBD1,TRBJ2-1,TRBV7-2,TGTGCCAGCATCCCAGGACAGGGGGATTTAGATGAGCAGTTCTTC,CASIPGQGDLDEQFF
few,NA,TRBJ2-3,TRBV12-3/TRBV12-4,TGTGCCAGCAGCTTACAGGGTTCTAGCACAGATACGCAGTATTTT,CASSLQGSSTDTQYF
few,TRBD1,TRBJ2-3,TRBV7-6,TGTGCCAGCAGCGGGCTGACAGGGAGAAATACGCAGTATTTT,CASSGLTGRNTQYF
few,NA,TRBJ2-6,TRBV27,TGTGCCAGCAGACCATTGGGCTCTGGGGCCAACGTCCTGACTTTC,CASRPLGSGANVLTF
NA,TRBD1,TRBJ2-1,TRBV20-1,TGCAGTGCTAGAGACGGAGGGACAGGGGGGAATGAGCAGTTCTTC,CSARDGGTGGNEQFF
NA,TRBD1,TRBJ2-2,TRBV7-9,TGTGCCAGCAGCCACTTTGGGACAGGGCCCGGGGAGCTGTTTTTT,CASSHFGTGPGELFF
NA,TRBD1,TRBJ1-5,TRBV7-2,TGTGCCAGCAGCTTACTACCCGCGGGACAGGGGCCCTATAGCAATCAGCCCCAGCATTTT,CASSLLPAGQGPYSNQPQHF
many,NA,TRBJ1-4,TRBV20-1,TGCAGTGTTTCCTGGGGTGAAAAACTGTTTTTT,CSVSWGEKLFF
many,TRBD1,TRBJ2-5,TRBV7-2,TGTGCCAGCACCGACAGGGGCCAAGAGACCCAGTACTTC,CASTDRGQETQYF
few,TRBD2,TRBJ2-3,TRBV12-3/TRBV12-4,TGTGCCAGCAGTTTAAGCGGGGTAGGCACAGATACGCAGTATTTT,CASSLSGVGTDTQYF
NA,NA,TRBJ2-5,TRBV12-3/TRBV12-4,TGTGCCAGTCAAAGGGGGGCCTGGCAAGAGACCCAGTACTTC,CASQRGAWQETQYF
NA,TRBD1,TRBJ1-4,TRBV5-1,TGCGCCAGCAGCACAGGGGCGACTAATGAAAAACTGTTTTTT,CASSTGATNEKLFF
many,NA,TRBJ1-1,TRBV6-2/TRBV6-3,TGTGCCAGCAGTTTTACCACGAGGGCCACTGAAGCTTTCTTT,CASSFTTRATEAFF
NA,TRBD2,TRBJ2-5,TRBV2,TGTGCCAGCAGTTGGGGCGGGAGGGACCAAGAGACCCAGTACTTC,CASSWGGRDQETQYF
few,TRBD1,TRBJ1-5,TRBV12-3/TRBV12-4,TGTGCCAGCAGTTTAGCAACAGGGGGCGTTTTAAATCAGCCCCAGCATTTT,CASSLATGGVLNQPQHF
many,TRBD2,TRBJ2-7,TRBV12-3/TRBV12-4,TGTGCCAGCAGTTTATACGCGGGGGACTACGAGCAGTACTTC,CASSLYAGDYEQYF
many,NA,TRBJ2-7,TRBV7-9,TGTGCCAGCAGCTTAGGGGGGGTTGCCTACGAGCAGTACTTC,CASSLGGVAYEQYF
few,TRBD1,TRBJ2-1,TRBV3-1,TGTGCCAGCAGCCAAGCTGAGACAGGGACCAATGAGCAGTTCTTC,CASSQAETGTNEQFF
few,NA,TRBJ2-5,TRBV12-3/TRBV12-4,TGTGCCAGCGCTGTACGGGAGACCCAGTACTTC,CASAVRETQYF
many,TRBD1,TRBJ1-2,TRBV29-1,TGCAGCGCCCGGACAGGGGAGGGCTATGGCTACACCTTC,CSARTGEGYGYTF
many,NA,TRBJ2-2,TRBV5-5,TGTGCCAGCAGCCCCCGAACAGGGTCGGGCACCGGGGAGCTGTTTTTT,CASSPRTGSGTGELFF
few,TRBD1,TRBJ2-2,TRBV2,TGTGCCAGCACGGGACAGGGAAAGACCGGGGAGCTGTTTTTT,CASTGQGKTGELFF
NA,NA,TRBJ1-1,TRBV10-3,TGTGCCACCAGCAGTTTGAACACTGAAGCTTTCTTT,CATSSLNTEAFF
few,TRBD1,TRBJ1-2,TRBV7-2,TGTGCCAGCAGCCCGGGACAGGGTACTATCAATGGCTACACCTTC,CASSPGQGTINGYTF
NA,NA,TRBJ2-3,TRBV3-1,TGTGCCAGCAGCCAAGGGAAACTCCTCACTAGCACAGATACGCAGTATTTT,CASSQGKLLTSTDTQYF
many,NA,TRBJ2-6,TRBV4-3,TGCGCCAGCAGCCAAGAAGGGCACTCTGGGGCCAACGTCCTGACTTTC,CASSQEGHSGANVLTF
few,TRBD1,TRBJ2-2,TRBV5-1,TGCGCCAGCGCTCCCGGGACAGGGCGGACCGGGGAGCTGTTTTTT,CASAPGTGRTGELFF
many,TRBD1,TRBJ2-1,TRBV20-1,TGCAGTGCTCCCCCCAACAGGGGGCGCGGTAATGAGCAGTTCTTC,CSAPPNRGRGNEQFF
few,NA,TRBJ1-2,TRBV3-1,TGTGCCAGCAGCCAAGGCTATGGCTACACCTTC,CASSQGYGYTF
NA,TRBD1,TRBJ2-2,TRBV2,TGTGCCAGCAGACCGGGACAGTACACCGGGGAGCTGTTTTTT,CASRPGQYTGELFF
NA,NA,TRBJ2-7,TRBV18,TGTGCCAGCTCACCACGCACAGGCGTCTACGAGCAGTACTTC,CASSPRTGVYEQYF
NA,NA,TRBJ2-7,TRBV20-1,TGCAGTGCTAGAGGGCGCGATCACTCCTACGAGCAGTACTTC,CSARGRDHSYEQYF
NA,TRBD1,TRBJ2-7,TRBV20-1,TGCAGTGCTAGAGCGACAGGGGCGGCCTCCTACGAGCAGTACTTC,CSARATGAASYEQYF
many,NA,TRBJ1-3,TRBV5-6,TGTGCCAGCAGCTTGGATGGCGGAAACACCATATATTTT,CASSLDGGNTIYF
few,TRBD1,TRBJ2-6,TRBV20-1,TGCAGTGCTCACTCCCGGGACAGGGGGCATGCTGGGGCCAACGTCCTGACTTTC,CSAHSRDRGHAGANVLTF
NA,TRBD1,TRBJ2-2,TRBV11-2,TGTGCCAGCAGCCCGAGGACAGGGGGCCCCGGGGAGCTGTTTTTT,CASSPRTGGPGELFF
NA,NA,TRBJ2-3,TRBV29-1,TGCAGCGCCGCCCTAACTAGCACAGATACGCAGTATTTT,CSAALTSTDTQYF
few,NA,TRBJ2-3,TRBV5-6,TGTGCCAGCAGCTTGGGGGGCAGGGCGGTAGATACGCAGTATTTT,CASSLGGRAVDTQYF
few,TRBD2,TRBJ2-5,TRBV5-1,TGCGCCAGCAGCCCCGTTCTAGGGGAGGGAGAGACCCAGTACTTC,CASSPVLGEGETQYF
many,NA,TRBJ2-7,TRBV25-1,TGTGCCAGCAGAAGGGGGGGGTCCTACGAGCAGTACTTC,CASRRGGSYEQYF